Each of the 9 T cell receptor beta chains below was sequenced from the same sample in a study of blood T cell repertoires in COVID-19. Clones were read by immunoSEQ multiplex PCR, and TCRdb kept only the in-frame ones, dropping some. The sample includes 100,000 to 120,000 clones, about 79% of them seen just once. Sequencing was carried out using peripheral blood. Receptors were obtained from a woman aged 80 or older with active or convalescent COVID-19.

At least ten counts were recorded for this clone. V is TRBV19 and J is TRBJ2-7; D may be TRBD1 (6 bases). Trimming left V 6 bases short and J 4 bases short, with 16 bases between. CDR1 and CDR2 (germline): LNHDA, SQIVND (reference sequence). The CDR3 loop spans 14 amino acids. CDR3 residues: CASSRRTDQYEQYF. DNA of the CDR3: TGTGCCAGTAGCAGGAGGACAGACCAATACGAGCAGTACTTC.

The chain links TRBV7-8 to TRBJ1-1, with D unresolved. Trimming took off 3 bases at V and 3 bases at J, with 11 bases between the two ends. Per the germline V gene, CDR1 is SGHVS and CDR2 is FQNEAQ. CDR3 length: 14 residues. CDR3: CASSLAAGDTEAFF. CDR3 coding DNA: TGTGCCAGCAGCTTGGCGGCCGGGGACACTGAAGCTTTCTTT.

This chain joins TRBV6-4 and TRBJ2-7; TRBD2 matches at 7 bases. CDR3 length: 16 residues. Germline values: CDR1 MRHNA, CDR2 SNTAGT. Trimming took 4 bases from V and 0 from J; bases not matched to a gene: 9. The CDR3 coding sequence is TGTGCCAGCAGTGGGGACTACAACTTCCCCTCCTACGAGCAGTACTTC. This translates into CASSGDYNFPSYEQYF.

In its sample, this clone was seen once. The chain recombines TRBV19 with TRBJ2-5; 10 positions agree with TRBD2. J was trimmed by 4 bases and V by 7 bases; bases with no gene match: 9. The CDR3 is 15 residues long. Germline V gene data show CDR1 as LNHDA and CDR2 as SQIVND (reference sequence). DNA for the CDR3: TGTGCCAGTACCCCTGCTAGCGGGAGTCGAGAGACCCAGTACTTC. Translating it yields CASTPASGSRETQYF.

This CDR3 is CASSQERRTQYF. CDR3 bases: TGTGCCAGCAGCCAAGAGCGGCGAACGCAGTATTTT. This chain joins TRBV3-1 (or the pseudogene TRBV3-2) and TRBJ2-3; D is uncertain. This CDR3 is built from 12 residues. The V end lost 0 bases, the J end lost 9 bases, and 7 bases lay between the germline ends. Germline CDR1 and CDR2: LGHDT and YNNKEL (reference sequence).

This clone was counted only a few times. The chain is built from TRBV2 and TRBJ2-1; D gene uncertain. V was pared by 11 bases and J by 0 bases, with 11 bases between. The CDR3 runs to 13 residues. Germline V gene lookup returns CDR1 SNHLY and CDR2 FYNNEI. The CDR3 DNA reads TGTGCCGCTGCTAAATTCTCCTACAATGAGCAGTTCTTC. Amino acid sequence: CAAAKFSYNEQFF.

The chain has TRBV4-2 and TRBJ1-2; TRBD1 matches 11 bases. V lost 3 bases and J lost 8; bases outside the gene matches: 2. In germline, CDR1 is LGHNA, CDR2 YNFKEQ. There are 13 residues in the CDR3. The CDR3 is CASSQRDRGGYTF. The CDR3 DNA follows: TGTGCCAGCAGCCAGCGGGACAGGGGGGGCTACACCTTC.

The CDR3 reads CASSAQGGGSQPQHF. CDR3 in DNA: TGTGCCAGCAGCGCTCAAGGAGGGGGCAGTCAGCCCCAGCATTTT. V and J are TRBV2 and TRBJ1-5; 7 bases agree with TRBD1. This CDR3 has 15 amino acids. CDR1 and CDR2 from the germline V gene are SNHLY and FYNNEI. V lost 6 bases to trimming and J lost 6 bases; unmatched junction nucleotides: 11.

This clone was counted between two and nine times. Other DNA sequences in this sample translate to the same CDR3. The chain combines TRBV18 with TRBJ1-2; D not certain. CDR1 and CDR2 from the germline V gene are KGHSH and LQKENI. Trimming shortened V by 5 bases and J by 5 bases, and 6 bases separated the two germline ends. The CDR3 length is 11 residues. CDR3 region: CASSTEYGYTF. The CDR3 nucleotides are TGTGCCAGCTCAACAGAGTATGGCTACACCTTC.